This T cell receptor beta chain is drawn from a study of tumor-infiltrating lymphocytes in localized non-small cell lung cancer. Trimming stripped 3 bases from V and 1 base from J, with 9 bases between. CDR1 is WNHNN, CDR2 SYGVQD, per germline (reference sequence). The CDR3 loop spans 14 amino acids. Clones were read by immunoSEQ multiplex PCR, and TCRdb kept only the in-frame ones, dropping some. The sample consists of about 15,000 clones, roughly 80% of them appearing once. The rearrangement links TRBV10-1 to TRBJ1-1, with D unclear. This clonotype originated in a human donor with non-small cell lung cancer. The sequencing input was lung tumor tissue. The CDR3 bases are TGCGCCAGCAGTGACGGCAGCCAGAACACTGAAGCTTTCTTT. It yields the protein CASSDGSQNTEAFF.